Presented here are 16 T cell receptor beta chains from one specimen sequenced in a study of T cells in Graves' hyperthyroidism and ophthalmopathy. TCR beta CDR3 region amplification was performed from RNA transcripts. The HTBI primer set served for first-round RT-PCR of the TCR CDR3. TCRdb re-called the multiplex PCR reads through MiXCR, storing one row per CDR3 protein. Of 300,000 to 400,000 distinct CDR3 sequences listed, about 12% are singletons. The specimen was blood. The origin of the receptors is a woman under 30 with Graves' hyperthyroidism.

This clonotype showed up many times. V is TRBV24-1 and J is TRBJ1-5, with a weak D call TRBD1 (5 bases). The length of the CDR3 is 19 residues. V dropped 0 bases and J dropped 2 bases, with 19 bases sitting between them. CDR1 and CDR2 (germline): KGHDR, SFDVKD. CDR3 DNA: TGTGCCACCAGTGATTTGCCGCCCACCCCACAGGAAGGCAATCAGCCCCAGCATTTT. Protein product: CATSDLPPTPQEGNQPQHF.

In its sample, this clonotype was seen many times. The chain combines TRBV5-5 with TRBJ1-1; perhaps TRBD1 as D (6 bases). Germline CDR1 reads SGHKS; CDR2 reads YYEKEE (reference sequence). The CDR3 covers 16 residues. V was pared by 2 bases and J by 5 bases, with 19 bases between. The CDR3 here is CASSLSGDTGATEAFF. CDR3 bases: TGTGCCAGCAGCTTATCAGGGGATACTGGGGCGACTGAAGCTTTCTTT.

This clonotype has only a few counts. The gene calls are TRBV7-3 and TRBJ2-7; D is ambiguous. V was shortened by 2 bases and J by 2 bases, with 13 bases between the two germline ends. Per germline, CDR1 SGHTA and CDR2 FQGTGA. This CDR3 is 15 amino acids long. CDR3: CASSLGPATTYEQYF. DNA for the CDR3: TGTGCCAGCAGCTTAGGCCCCGCCACCACCTACGAGCAGTACTTC.

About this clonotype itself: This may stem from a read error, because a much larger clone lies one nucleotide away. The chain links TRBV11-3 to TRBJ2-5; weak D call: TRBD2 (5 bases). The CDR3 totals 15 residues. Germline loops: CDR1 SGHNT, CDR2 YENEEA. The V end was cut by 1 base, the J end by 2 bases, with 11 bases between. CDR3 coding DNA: TGTGCCAGCAGCTTAGGGGAGCAGCTGCAAGAGACCCAGTACTTC. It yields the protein CASSLGEQLQETQYF.

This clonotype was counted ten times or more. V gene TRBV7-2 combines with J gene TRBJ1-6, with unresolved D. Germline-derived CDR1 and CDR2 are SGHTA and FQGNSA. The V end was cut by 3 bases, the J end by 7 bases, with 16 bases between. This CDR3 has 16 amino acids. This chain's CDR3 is CASSFKVTSPNSPLHF. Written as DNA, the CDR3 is TGTGCCAGCAGCTTTAAGGTCACGAGTCCGAATTCACCCCTCCACTTT.

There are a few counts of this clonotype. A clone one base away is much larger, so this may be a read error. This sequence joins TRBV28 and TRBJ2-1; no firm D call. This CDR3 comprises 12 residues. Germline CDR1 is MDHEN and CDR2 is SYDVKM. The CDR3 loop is CASSSHLNEQLF. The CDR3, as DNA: TGTGCCAGCAGTTCACACCTCAATGAGCAGCTCTTC.

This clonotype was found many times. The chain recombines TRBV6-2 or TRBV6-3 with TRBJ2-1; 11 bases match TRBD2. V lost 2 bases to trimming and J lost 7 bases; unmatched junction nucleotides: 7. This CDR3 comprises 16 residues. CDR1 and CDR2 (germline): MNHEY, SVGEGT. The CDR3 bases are TGTGCCAGCAGTTACGACGGACTAGCGGGCATGAATGAGCAGTTCTTC. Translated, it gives CASSYDGLAGMNEQFF.

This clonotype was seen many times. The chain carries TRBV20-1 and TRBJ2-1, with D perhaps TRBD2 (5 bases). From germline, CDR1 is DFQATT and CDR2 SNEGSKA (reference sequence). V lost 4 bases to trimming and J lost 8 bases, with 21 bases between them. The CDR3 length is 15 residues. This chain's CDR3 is CSATPTSTPTDEQFF. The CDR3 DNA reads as TGCAGTGCTACCCCAACTAGTACCCCCACGGATGAGCAGTTCTTC.

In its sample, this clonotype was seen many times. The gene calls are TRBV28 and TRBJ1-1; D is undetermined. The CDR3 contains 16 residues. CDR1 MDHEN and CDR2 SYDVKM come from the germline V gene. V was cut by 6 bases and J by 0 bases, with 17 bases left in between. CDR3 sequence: CASSLPERAMNTEAFF. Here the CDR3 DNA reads TGTGCCAGCAGCTTACCAGAGCGGGCAATGAACACTGAAGCTTTCTTT.

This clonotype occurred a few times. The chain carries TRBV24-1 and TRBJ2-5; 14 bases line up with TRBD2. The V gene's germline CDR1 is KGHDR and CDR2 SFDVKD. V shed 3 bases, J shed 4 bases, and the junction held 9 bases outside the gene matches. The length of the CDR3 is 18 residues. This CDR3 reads CATSDPGTSGSYRETQYF. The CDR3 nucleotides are TGTGCCACCAGTGATCCCGGGACTAGCGGGAGTTATAGAGAGACCCAGTACTTC.

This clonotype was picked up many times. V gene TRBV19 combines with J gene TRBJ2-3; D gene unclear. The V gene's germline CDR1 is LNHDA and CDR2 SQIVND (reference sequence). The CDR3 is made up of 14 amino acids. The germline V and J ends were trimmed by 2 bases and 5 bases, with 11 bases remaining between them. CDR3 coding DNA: TGTGCCAGTAGTATATGGCAGGATCAAGATACGCAGTATTTT. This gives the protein CASSIWQDQDTQYF.

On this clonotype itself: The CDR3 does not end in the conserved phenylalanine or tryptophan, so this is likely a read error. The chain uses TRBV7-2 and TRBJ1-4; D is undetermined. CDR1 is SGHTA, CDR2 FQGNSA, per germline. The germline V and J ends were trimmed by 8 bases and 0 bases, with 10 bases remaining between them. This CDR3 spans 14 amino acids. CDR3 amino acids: CASGSPATNEKLFL. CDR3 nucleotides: TGTGCCAGCGGGAGCCCTGCAACTAATGAAAAACTGTTTCTT.

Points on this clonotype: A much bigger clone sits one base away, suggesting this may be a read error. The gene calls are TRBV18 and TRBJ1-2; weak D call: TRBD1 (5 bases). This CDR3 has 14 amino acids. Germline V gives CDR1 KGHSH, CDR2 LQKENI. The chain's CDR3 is CVSSPPTVNYGYTF. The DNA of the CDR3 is TGTGTCAGCTCACCCCCGACAGTTAACTATGGCTACACCTTC.

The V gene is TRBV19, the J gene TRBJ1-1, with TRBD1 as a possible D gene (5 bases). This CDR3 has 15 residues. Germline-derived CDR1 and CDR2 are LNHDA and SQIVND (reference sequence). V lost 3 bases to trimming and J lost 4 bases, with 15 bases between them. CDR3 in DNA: TGTGCCAGTAGTATGGGGGTGGGGGGTGGCACTGAAGCTTTCTTT. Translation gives CASSMGVGGGTEAFF.

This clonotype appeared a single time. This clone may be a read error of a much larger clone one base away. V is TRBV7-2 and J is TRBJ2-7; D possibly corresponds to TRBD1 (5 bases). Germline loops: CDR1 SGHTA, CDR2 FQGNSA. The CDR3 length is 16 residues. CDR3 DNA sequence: TGTGCCAGCAGCTTAGCGAAGGGGTACGGCTCCTACGAGCAGTGCTTC. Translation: CASSLAKGYGSYEQCF.

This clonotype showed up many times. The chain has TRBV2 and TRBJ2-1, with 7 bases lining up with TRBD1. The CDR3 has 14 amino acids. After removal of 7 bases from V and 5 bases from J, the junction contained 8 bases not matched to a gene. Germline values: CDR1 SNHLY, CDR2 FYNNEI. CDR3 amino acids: CASIRQGVDNEQFF. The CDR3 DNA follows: TGTGCCAGCATCCGGCAGGGGGTGGACAATGAGCAGTTCTTC.